A single sample is the source of the 7 T cell receptor beta chains below, sequenced in a study of Ad26.COV2.S vaccination and SARS-CoV-2 variants. As to treatment: over 15 received Ad26.COV2.S at low or high dose, single or two shots; about 5 received placebo; per-sample allocation not given. Samples analyzed were those drawn on day 63 after the first vaccine or placebo injection. TCRdb's table, derived via immunoSEQ multiplex PCR, lists solely in-frame clones and lacks some. Counted here are around 250,000 clones, 70% to 90% occurring once; the ten biggest clones make up approximately 3%. The sequenced sample was peripheral blood, obtained in a trial of Ad26.COV2.S vaccine versus placebo. All receptors derive from a person aged 18-60 years who received the Ad26.COV2.S COVID-19 vaccine or a placebo.

This clone turned up a few times. The same CDR3 arises from other DNA sequences in this sample as well. The chain is built from TRBV5-1 and TRBJ1-2; D gene ambiguous. Per germline, CDR1 SGHRS and CDR2 YFSETQ. V dropped 0 bases and J dropped 7 bases, with 10 bases sitting between them. The CDR3 runs to 13 residues. CDR3 region: CASSLVPGGGYTF. The CDR3 DNA reads TGCGCCAGCAGCTTGGTGCCGGGAGGTGGCTACACCTTC.

The chain joins TRBV9 to TRBJ2-1; D is uncertain. Germline lookup yields CDR1 SGDLS and CDR2 YYNGEE. V was shortened by 0 bases and J by 8 bases, with 9 bases between the two germline ends. The CDR3 runs 13 residues. As DNA, the CDR3 is TGTGCCAGCAGCGTAGGAAGTTACCATGAGCAGTTCTTC. Amino acids: CASSVGSYHEQFF.

The J gene is TRBJ1-1, the V gene TRBV14; maybe TRBD1 (5 bases). Germline V CDR1 and CDR2: SGHDN, FVKESK. The length of the CDR3 is 14 residues. The V end was cut by 5 bases, the J end by 6 bases, with 16 bases between. The CDR3 sequence: CASSEQDAVPEAFF. The CDR3 coding sequence is TGTGCCAGCAGCGAACAGGACGCGGTCCCTGAAGCTTTCTTT.

V and J are TRBV12-3 or TRBV12-4 and TRBJ2-7; D unresolved. CDR3 length: 13 amino acids. V dropped 4 bases and J dropped 3 bases, with 10 bases sitting between them. The CDR3 is CASSSRIGYEQYF. CDR3 in DNA: TGTGCCAGCAGTTCGAGGATCGGCTACGAGCAGTACTTC.

The rearrangement uses TRBV5-1 and TRBJ1-6; 7 bases match TRBD1. This CDR3 contains 16 residues. V shed 0 bases and J 4 bases; nucleotides not matched to a gene: 4. Germline V lookup: CDR1 SGHRS, CDR2 YFSETQ. The CDR3: CASSLGQGGYNSPLHF. The CDR3 DNA sequence: TGCGCCAGCAGCTTGGGTCAGGGGGGTTATAATTCACCCCTCCACTTT.

The chain joins TRBV18 to TRBJ2-1; D is possibly TRBD2 (6 bases). Per germline, CDR1 KGHSH and CDR2 LQKENI. The ends were cut back, 5 bases at V and 1 base at J, with 18 bases in the middle. This CDR3 has 17 residues. The CDR3 reads CASSSIGDGSSYNEQFF. CDR3 coding DNA: TGTGCCAGCTCATCAATAGGGGACGGGAGTTCCTACAATGAGCAGTTCTTC. The whole variable domain, filled in from reference TRBV18 and TRBJ2-1, reads NAGVMQNPRHLVRRRGQEARLRCSPMKGHSHVYWYRQLPEEGLKFMVYLQKENIIDESGMPKERFSAEFPKEGPSILRIQQVVRGDSAAYFCASSSIGDGSSYNEQFFGPGTRLTVL.

The chain couples TRBV15 to TRBJ2-3; TRBD2 might be the D (5 bases). V lost 4 bases to trimming and J lost 2 bases, with 10 bases between them. There are 14 residues in the CDR3. Germline loops: CDR1 LNHNV, CDR2 YYDKDF (reference sequence). DNA for the CDR3: TGTGCCACCAGCACAGAGACTAACACAGATACGCAGTATTTT. Translated, it gives CATSTETNTDTQYF. The full variable domain, its missing parts supplied by reference TRBV15 and TRBJ2-3, is DAMVIQNPRYQVTQFGKPVTLSCSQTLNHNVMYWYQQKSSQAPKLLFHYYDKDFNNEADTPDNFQSRRPNTSFCFLDIRSPGLGDTAMYLCATSTETNTDTQYFGPGTRLTVL.